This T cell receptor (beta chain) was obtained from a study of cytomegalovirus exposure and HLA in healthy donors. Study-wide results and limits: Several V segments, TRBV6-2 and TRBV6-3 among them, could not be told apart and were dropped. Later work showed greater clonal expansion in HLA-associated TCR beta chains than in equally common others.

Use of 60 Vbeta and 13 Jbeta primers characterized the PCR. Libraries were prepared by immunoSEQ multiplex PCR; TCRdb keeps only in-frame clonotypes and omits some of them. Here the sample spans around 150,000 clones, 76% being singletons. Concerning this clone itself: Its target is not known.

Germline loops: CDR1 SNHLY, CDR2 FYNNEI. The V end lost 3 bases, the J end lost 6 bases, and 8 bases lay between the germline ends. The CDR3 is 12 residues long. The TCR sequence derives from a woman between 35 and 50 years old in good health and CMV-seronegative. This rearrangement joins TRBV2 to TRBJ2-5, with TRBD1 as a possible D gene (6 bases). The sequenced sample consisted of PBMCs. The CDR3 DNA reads TGTGCCAGCAGTGACAGGGGACAGACCCAGTACTTC. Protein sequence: CASSDRGQTQYF.